This is a list of T cell receptor beta chains from one sample in a study of shared clonotypes between healthy human individuals. Generated by immunoSEQ multiplex PCR, the TCRdb table keeps only in-frame clones and is missing some. The sample lists roughly 2.5 million clones, approximately 92% occurring once. Sequencing input: naive CD4+ T cells sorted from blood. Source of these receptors: a man aged 18 to 30 in good health. The CDR3 runs from the conserved cysteine through the conserved F or W. The order of the fields is J gene, CDR3 length, clone size, V gene, D gene, CDR3 protein, CDR3 DNA. The D gene is left open where the match is weak. Not all rows give a size; the values are once, few, many and, for expanded clones, a class.

>TRBJ1-2|15|once|TRBV5-1|TRBD1
CASSLLLGQGNGYTF
TGCGCCAGCAGCTTGCTTTTGGGACAGGGTAACGGCTACACCTTC
>TRBJ2-1|18|NA|TRBV19|NA
CASSLTPRGWGAHNEQFF
TGTGCCAGTAGTCTCACCCCCCGGGGGTGGGGGGCCCACAATGAGCAGTTCTTC
>TRBJ1-1|15|NA|TRBV6-5|TRBD1
CASSYRGPGNTEAFF
TGTGCCAGCAGTTACAGGGGGCCCGGGAACACTGAAGCTTTCTTT
>TRBJ1-3|15|NA|TRBV5-1|NA
CASSLDRASGNTIYF
TGCGCCAGCAGCTTGGACAGGGCCTCTGGAAACACCATATATTTT
>TRBJ1-3|13|NA|TRBV30|NA
CAWSVMAGNTIYF
TGTGCCTGGAGTGTAATGGCTGGAAACACCATATATTTT
>TRBJ2-2|15|once|TRBV6-5|NA
CASSTVLAGTGELFF
TGTGCCAGCAGCACCGTTCTAGCTGGGACCGGGGAGCTGTTTTTT
>TRBJ2-7|12|once|TRBV30|NA
CAWSVRQYEQYF
TGTGCCTGGAGTGTACGACAATACGAGCAGTACTTC
>TRBJ2-7|13|NA|TRBV30|TRBD2
CAWSGGGTYEQYF
TGTGCCTGGAGTGGCGGGGGAACCTACGAGCAGTACTTC
>TRBJ1-2|14|NA|TRBV5-1|TRBD1
CASRRTGDNYGYTF
TGCGCCAGCAGACGGACAGGGGATAACTATGGCTACACCTTC
>TRBJ1-1|14|NA|TRBV5-6|TRBD1
CASRMTGGNTEAFF
TGTGCCAGCAGGATGACAGGGGGGAACACTGAAGCTTTCTTT
>TRBJ2-5|16|NA|TRBV7-9|TRBD2
CASSLRRGVIQETQYF
TGTGCCAGCAGCTTAAGGCGGGGGGTGATACAAGAGACCCAGTACTTC
>TRBJ1-6|18|NA|TRBV19|TRBD1
CASSIEKSNRGRNSPLHF
TGTGCCAGTAGTATAGAGAAATCAAACAGGGGAAGGAATTCACCCCTCCACTTT
>TRBJ2-7|12|NA|TRBV5-1|TRBD1
CASSSMTGQQYF
TGCGCCAGCAGCTCTATGACAGGGCAGCAGTACTTC
>TRBJ2-5|16|NA|TRBV15|TRBD2
CATSRKLAGGQETQYF
TGTGCCACCAGCAGAAAACTAGCGGGGGGCCAAGAGACCCAGTACTTC
>TRBJ2-1|15|NA|TRBV27|NA
CASSPRQSSYNEQFF
TGTGCCAGCAGTCCCCGACAGAGCTCCTACAATGAGCAGTTCTTC
>TRBJ1-2|12|NA|TRBV6-6|NA
CASSYPGPGYTF
TGTGCCAGCAGTTACCCAGGTCCTGGCTACACCTTC
>TRBJ2-1|16|NA|TRBV4-1|TRBD2
CASSQPTSGGVVEQFF
TGCGCCAGCAGCCAACCGACTAGCGGGGGGGTCGTTGAGCAGTTCTTC
>TRBJ2-3|15|NA|TRBV19|TRBD1
CASSIDGTGGDTQYF
TGTGCCAGTAGTATAGACGGGACAGGAGGGGATACGCAGTATTTT
>TRBJ2-2|15|NA|TRBV12-5|TRBD1
CASGWGQGDTGELFF
TGTGCTAGTGGTTGGGGACAGGGAGACACCGGGGAGCTGTTTTTT
>TRBJ1-1|14|NA|TRBV6-5|NA
CASSSPAGPTEAFF
TGTGCCAGCAGTTCCCCGGCCGGACCCACTGAAGCTTTCTTT
>TRBJ1-3|16|NA|TRBV5-1|NA
CASSLAGQHSGNTIYF
TGCGCCAGCAGCTTGGCAGGACAGCACTCTGGAAACACCATATATTTT
>TRBJ1-5|14|NA|TRBV5-6|TRBD1
CASTRGQGRQSQHF
TGTGCCAGCACCAGAGGACAGGGAAGGCAGTCCCAGCATTTT
>TRBJ2-7|14|NA|TRBV5-5|TRBD1
CASSPRPGQPEQYF
TGTGCCAGCAGCCCCCGGCCGGGACAGCCAGAGCAGTACTTC
>TRBJ2-5|17|NA|TRBV4-2|NA
CASSRNEEGGGRETQYF
TGTGCCAGCAGCCGCAACGAGGAAGGTGGGGGTCGAGAGACCCAGTACTTC
>TRBJ2-5|11|few|TRBV7-2|NA
CASSIQETQYF
TGTGCCAGCAGCATACAAGAGACCCAGTACTTC
>TRBJ1-2|14|once|TRBV9|NA
CASSVDSGNYGYTF
TGTGCCAGCAGCGTAGACTCCGGGAACTATGGCTACACCTTC
>TRBJ2-1|15|NA|TRBV11-3|TRBD2
CASSLRTSGTNEQFF
TGTGCCAGCAGCTTAAGGACTAGCGGGACCAATGAGCAGTTCTTC
>TRBJ2-3|16|NA|TRBV30|NA
CAWSVGGASRPDTQYF
TGTGCCTGGAGTGTAGGTGGGGCTAGCAGGCCAGATACGCAGTATTTT
>TRBJ2-7|11|NA|TRBV10-3|NA
CAISRGYEQYF
TGTGCCATCAGTAGGGGCTACGAGCAGTACTTC
>TRBJ1-6|17|NA|TRBV11-2|NA
CASSSPPGSSYNSPLHF
TGTGCCAGCAGCTCGCCCCCGGGGAGCTCCTATAATTCACCCCTCCACTTT
>TRBJ2-4|15|NA|TRBV10-3|TRBD2
CAISEPGLAISIQYF
TGTGCCATCAGTGAGCCGGGACTAGCTATAAGCATTCAGTACTTC
>TRBJ1-1|15|NA|TRBV7-9|NA
CASSSGGTVNTEAFF
TGTGCCAGCAGCTCGGGCGGGACGGTGAACACTGAAGCTTTCTTT
>TRBJ2-1|15|NA|TRBV19|TRBD1
CASSRGQGPYNEQFF
TGTGCCAGTAGTCGGGGACAGGGCCCGTATAATGAGCAGTTCTTC
>TRBJ2-2|16|NA|TRBV5-1|TRBD1
CASSQGQALNTGELFF
TGCGCCAGCAGCCAGGGACAGGCCTTGAACACCGGGGAGCTGTTTTTT
>TRBJ2-7|13|NA|TRBV2|TRBD1
CASGEYRGNEQYF
TGTGCCAGCGGGGAGTACAGGGGCAACGAGCAGTACTTC
>TRBJ2-3|13|NA|TRBV5-4|NA
CASRGWGTDTQYF
TGTGCCAGCAGGGGTTGGGGCACAGATACGCAGTATTTT
>TRBJ2-7|14|NA|TRBV28|NA
CASGYRDGSYEQYF
TGTGCCAGCGGTTATAGGGACGGCTCCTACGAGCAGTACTTC
>TRBJ1-2|16|once|TRBV4-1|NA
CASSQRVSGTIYGYTF
TGCGCCAGCAGCCAAAGAGTCTCCGGGACGATCTATGGCTACACCTTC
>TRBJ2-5|15|NA|TRBV11-2|NA
CASSLTWAVRETQYF
TGTGCCAGCAGCTTAACTTGGGCGGTGCGTGAGACCCAGTACTTC
>TRBJ2-3|13|once|TRBV19|NA
CASSPAPLGTQYF
TGTGCCAGTAGTCCCGCGCCCCTGGGTACGCAGTATTTT
>TRBJ1-1|12|NA|TRBV7-9|NA
CASSHGGTEAFF
TGTGCCAGCAGTCATGGTGGGACTGAAGCTTTCTTT
>TRBJ2-3|14|NA|TRBV18|NA
CASSPLGTTDTQYF
TGTGCCAGCTCACCACTCGGGACCACAGATACGCAGTATTTT
>TRBJ1-2|13|NA|TRBV27|NA
CASSLYNGGGYTF
TGTGCCAGCAGTTTATACAATGGCGGGGGCTACACCTTC
>TRBJ2-3|14|NA|TRBV27|NA
CASSLAHLPDTQYF
TGTGCCAGCAGTTTGGCCCACCTCCCAGATACGCAGTATTTT
>TRBJ2-2|15|NA|TRBV6-5|NA
CASSRGGEGTGELFF
TGTGCCAGCAGCCGAGGAGGGGAAGGAACCGGGGAGCTGTTTTTT
>TRBJ2-1|16|NA|TRBV6-1|TRBD1
CASSDWGQGDYNEQFF
TGTGCCAGCAGTGATTGGGGACAGGGGGATTACAATGAGCAGTTCTTC
>TRBJ2-1|14|NA|TRBV10-3|TRBD2
CAISGDDSGGEQFF
TGTGCCATCAGTGGAGATGACAGCGGGGGTGAGCAGTTCTTC
>TRBJ2-4|12|NA|TRBV6-5|NA
CASTGGGPIQYF
TGTGCCAGCACCGGAGGCGGCCCCATTCAGTACTTC
>TRBJ2-1|15|NA|TRBV25-1|TRBD2
CASSERTSGQIEQFF
TGTGCCAGCAGTGAGAGGACTAGCGGGCAGATTGAGCAGTTCTTC
>TRBJ2-3|14|NA|TRBV7-2|NA
CASSLGLSHDTQYF
TGTGCCAGCAGCTTAGGACTATCCCACGATACGCAGTATTTT
>TRBJ2-5|11|NA|TRBV30|NA
CAWSVQTEQYF
TGTGCCTGGAGTGTTCAAACAGAGCAGTACTTC
>TRBJ2-2|16|NA|TRBV7-9|NA
CASSLVGGPNTGELFF
TGTGCCAGCAGCTTAGTAGGCGGCCCGAACACCGGGGAGCTGTTTTTT
>TRBJ2-3|15|NA|TRBV28|NA
CASSLQLDRADTQYF
TGTGCCAGCAGTTTGCAACTGGACCGCGCAGATACGCAGTATTTT
>TRBJ2-5|16|NA|TRBV10-2|TRBD2
CASRDGRGWYQETQYF
TGCGCCAGCAGGGATGGGCGGGGGTGGTACCAAGAGACCCAGTACTTC
>TRBJ2-3|14|NA|TRBV5-1|NA
CASSLAGGLDTQYF
TGCGCCAGCAGCTTGGCGGGGGGCTTAGATACGCAGTATTTT
>TRBJ2-7|16|NA|TRBV18|NA
CASSPPGGTSSYEQYF
TGTGCCAGCTCACCACCCGGGGGCACAAGCTCCTACGAGCAGTACTTC
>TRBJ1-2|13|NA|TRBV6-5|NA
CASTRGGGYGYTF
TGTGCCAGCACTCGGGGAGGTGGGTATGGCTACACCTTC
>TRBJ2-6|15|NA|TRBV7-2|TRBD1
CASSRDSSGANVLTF
TGTGCCAGCAGCCGGGACAGCTCTGGGGCCAACGTCCTGACTTTC
>TRBJ2-7|15|NA|TRBV10-3|TRBD2
CAISRGLAGIYEQYF
TGTGCCATCAGTAGGGGACTAGCAGGAATCTACGAGCAGTACTTC
>TRBJ1-1|15|NA|TRBV6-5|NA
CASSSVQGRGTEAFF
TGTGCCAGCAGCTCGGTACAGGGTAGAGGCACTGAAGCTTTCTTT